This T cell receptor beta chain was observed in a study of blood T cell repertoires in COVID-19. Study-wide context: Specimens from acute and convalescent COVID-19 originated in the United States, Italy and Spain.

Produced via immunoSEQ multiplex PCR; TCRdb's table is partial and in-frame only. The sample comprises about 39,000 clones, approximately 90% of which are singletons, and around 20% rests with the top ten. The CDR3 covers 15 residues. V lost 6 bases to trimming and J lost 6 bases, with 20 bases between them. Per germline, CDR1 MNHEY and CDR2 SVGAGI. This chain joins TRBV6-5 and TRBJ2-5; tentative D call: TRBD2 (5 bases). The sequencing sample was made of peripheral blood. The TCR comes from a man aged 60 to 69 with acute or convalescent COVID-19. CDR3 DNA: TGTGCCAGCAGACCCCCAGCCGGGGTAGGAAAGACCCAGTACTTC. Translated: CASRPPAGVGKTQYF.